This T cell receptor beta chain was recovered during a study of regulatory T cells in long-lasting Graves disease. Both iRepertoire HTBI primers and Arm-PCR of CDR3 regions were used to build the TCR beta libraries. TCRdb analysed the multiplex PCR reads with MiXCR anew, one entry per CDR3 protein. The repertoire has 350,000 to 500,000 distinct CDR3 sequences, 21% of them found once; the top ten carry 14%. This CDR3 region has 13 residues. The V and J ends lost 2 bases and 5 bases respectively, with 10 bases between them. CDR1 and CDR2 from the germline V gene are SGHRS and YFSETQ. In its sample, this clonotype was seen many times. The time point here: persistent/refractory GD, antithyroid drugs over 5 years with positive TRAb. RNA extracted from PBMCs served as the sequencing template.

The chain carries TRBV5-1 and TRBJ1-1; no definite D call. The sequence was collected from a female donor with Graves disease. The sequences come from peripheral blood mononuclear cells (PBMCs), collected when the disease was refractory, from a patient treated with antithyroid drugs. The CDR3 spells CASSLDGKTEAFF. In DNA, the CDR3 is TGCGCCAGCAGCTTAGATGGGAAAACTGAAGCTTTCTTT.